The next 21 T cell receptor beta chains were all read from a single sample in a study of shared clonotypes between healthy human individuals. Sequencing used immunoSEQ multiplex PCR; TCRdb keeps in-frame clones, though not all of them. The table includes about 2.3 million clones, more than 85% detected once. The specimen was naive CD4+ T cells from PBMCs. Subset denoted: CD45RA+ positively selected. These TCRs come from a young man in good health. Some clones in this sample may be carry-over from other donors' samples.

The chain carries TRBV28 and TRBJ1-1; 9 positions match TRBD1. The germline V gene has CDR1 MDHEN and CDR2 SYDVKM. CDR3 length: 15 residues. The junction had 12 bases not matched to a gene; V was cut back by 6 bases and J by 7 bases. This chain's CDR3 is CASSPGTGRFSEAFF. The CDR3 nucleotides read TGTGCCAGCAGCCCAGGGACAGGGAGGTTTAGTGAAGCTTTCTTT.

The chain employs TRBV6-1 and TRBJ2-7; tentatively, D is TRBD1 (5 bases). CDR1 and CDR2 from the germline V gene are MNHNS and SASEGT. V lost 7 bases and J lost 3, with 7 bases in between. The CDR3 sequence is 11 residues long. The CDR3 DNA follows: TGTGCCAGCACTAGGGGCTACGAGCAGTACTTC. It yields the protein CASTRGYEQYF.

The V and J genes are TRBV21-1 and TRBJ2-3; TRBD1, as called in the table, went unchecked against the DNA. TRBV21-1 is a listed pseudogene. This CDR3 is 13 amino acids long. The CDR3 here is CASSSGQTDTQYF. As DNA, the CDR3 is TGTGCCAGCAGCAGTGGACAAACGGATACGCAGTATTTT.

The chain couples TRBV7-9 to TRBJ2-7; D is unresolved. The germline CDR1 and CDR2 sequences are SEHNR and FQNEAQ (reference sequence). This CDR3 region has 12 residues. Trimming shortened V by 3 bases and J by 6 bases, and 9 bases separated the two germline ends. Written as DNA, the CDR3 is TGTGCCAGCAGCTTTACTGCTGCCGAGCAGTACTTC. It yields the protein CASSFTAAEQYF.

For this clone: This same CDR3 is encoded by further DNA sequences in the sample. The chain recombines TRBV5-1 with TRBJ2-7; 7 bases line up with TRBD1. From germline, CDR1 is SGHRS and CDR2 YFSETQ. The V gene end was trimmed by 3 bases and the J gene end by 0 bases; junction bases not matched to a gene: 3. CDR3 length: 14 residues. CDR3 sequence: CASSSQGSSYEQYF. The CDR3 DNA sequence: TGCGCCAGCAGCTCACAGGGGAGCTCCTACGAGCAGTACTTC. The full variable domain, completed using reference TRBV5-1 and TRBJ2-7, is KAGVTQTPRYLIKTRGQQVTLSCSPISGHRSVSWYQQTPGQGLQFLFEYFSETQRNKGNFPGRFSGRQFSNSRSEMNVSTLELGDSALYLCASSSQGSSYEQYFGPGTRLTVT.

The V call is TRBV19, the J call TRBJ2-6; the D gene is possibly TRBD2 (5 bases). The CDR3 has 15 residues. The germline gives CDR1 LNHDA, CDR2 SQIVND (reference sequence). V was clipped by 6 bases and J by 2 bases, with 11 bases between them. The CDR3 region is CASSPTGAGANVLTF. The CDR3 DNA follows: TGTGCCAGTAGCCCCACCGGGGCTGGGGCCAACGTCCTGACTTTC.

The chain uses TRBV18 and TRBJ2-5; possibly TRBD1 or TRBD2 for D (5 bases each). CDR3 size: 16 residues. The germline CDR1 and CDR2 sequences are KGHSH and LQKENI. V was clipped by 3 bases and J by 7 bases, with 21 bases between them. Here the CDR3 reads CASSPDRYIGGGTQYF. CDR3 in DNA: TGTGCCAGCTCACCCGATAGATACATCGGTGGGGGGACCCAGTACTTC.

V and J are TRBV18 and TRBJ1-2, with D hard to call. Trimming cost V 2 bases and J 8 bases, with 12 bases left between them. Germline V lookup: CDR1 KGHSH, CDR2 LQKENI. The CDR3 spans 13 residues. The DNA of the CDR3 is TGTGCCAGCTCACCATCGGGGAGTGGAGGCTACACCTTC. It is translated as CASSPSGSGGYTF.

The chain employs TRBV7-3 and TRBJ2-1, with 7 bases fitting TRBD2. Germline CDR1 SGHTA, CDR2 FQGTGA. The CDR3 is made up of 16 amino acids. The V and J ends lost 2 bases and 0 bases, in that order; junction bases with no gene match: 4. CDR3 amino acids: CASSLWSSGSYNEQFF. In DNA form, the CDR3 reads TGTGCCAGCAGCTTATGGTCTAGCGGCTCCTACAATGAGCAGTTCTTC.

This chain joins TRBV19 and TRBJ2-3, with 9 bases aligning to TRBD1. The junction had 12 bases not matched to a gene; V was cut back by 6 bases and J by 2 bases. The germline gives CDR1 LNHDA, CDR2 SQIVND (reference sequence). The CDR3 length is 17 residues. CDR3 region: CASSYRKTGGSTDTQYF. The CDR3 bases are TGTGCCAGTAGCTATCGAAAGACAGGGGGATCCACAGATACGCAGTATTTT.

The chain links TRBV5-1 to TRBJ1-4; D is unresolved. V was pared by 3 bases and J by 5 bases, with 14 bases between. Germline CDR1 SGHRS, CDR2 YFSETQ. The CDR3 length is 15 residues. CDR3 in amino acids: CASSSDGVSNEKLFF. The CDR3 DNA sequence: TGCGCCAGCAGCTCCGATGGGGTTTCCAATGAAAAACTGTTTTTT. Drawing the rest from reference TRBV5-1 and TRBJ1-4, the complete variable domain is KAGVTQTPRYLIKTRGQQVTLSCSPISGHRSVSWYQQTPGQGLQFLFEYFSETQRNKGNFPGRFSGRQFSNSRSEMNVSTLELGDSALYLCASSSDGVSNEKLFFGSGTQLSVL.

This clone appeared once. This CDR3 is CASSATSGVQYF. CDR3 DNA sequence: TGCGCCAGCAGCGCGACTAGCGGAGTGCAGTACTTC. V gene TRBV5-1 combines with J gene TRBJ2-7, with 9 bases lining up with TRBD2. The CDR3 contains 12 residues. Germline V CDR1 and CDR2: SGHRS, YFSETQ. The trim removed 4 bases at V and 9 bases at J, leaving 5 bases unmatched.

Here the CDR3 reads CASSPQDRYNEKLFF. In nucleotides, the CDR3 is TGTGCCAGCAGTCCCCAGGACAGGTATAATGAAAAACTGTTTTTT. V usage is TRBV28 and J usage is TRBJ1-4, with 7 positions matching TRBD1. The CDR3 runs to 15 residues. CDR1 and CDR2 from the germline V gene are MDHEN and SYDVKM. Germline trimming cut 5 bases from V and 4 bases from J; bases unmatched to any gene: 7.

The V gene is TRBV6-1, the J gene TRBJ2-1, with D possibly TRBD1 on 6 matching bases. CDR1 is MNHNS, CDR2 SASEGT, per germline. The CDR3 spans 14 residues. The V gene lost 8 bases and the J gene lost 4 bases, with 15 bases spanning the gap. The CDR3 protein is CASQAGQGYNEQFF. DNA for the CDR3: TGTGCCAGCCAGGCAGGCCAGGGGTACAATGAGCAGTTCTTC.

The rearrangement uses TRBV11-1 and TRBJ2-2; 7 bases align to TRBD1. Trimming took 5 bases from V and 0 from J; bases not matched to a gene: 6. The CDR3 contains 16 residues. Germline values: CDR1 SGHAT, CDR2 FQDESV (reference sequence). The CDR3 nucleotides are TGTGCCAGCAGCCATGGACAGGCCGCGAACACCGGGGAGCTGTTTTTT. Translating it yields CASSHGQAANTGELFF.

This clone was seen a single time. This sequence joins TRBV18 and TRBJ2-1; D gene uncertain. The CDR3 runs 13 residues. The V gene lost 2 bases and the J gene lost 5 bases, with 7 bases spanning the gap. Germline CDR1 reads KGHSH; CDR2 reads LQKENI. The CDR3: CASSPSPDNEQFF. For the CDR3, the DNA is TGTGCCAGCTCACCAAGTCCTGACAATGAGCAGTTCTTC.

The chain couples TRBV7-2 to TRBJ2-5; D possibly corresponds to TRBD1 (6 bases). The assigned J gene may be wrong: the sequence end matches TRBJ2-7 better. Germline assignment: CDR1 SGHTA and CDR2 FQGNSA. The CDR3 is 16 amino acids. The CDR3 bases are TGTGCCAGCAGCTTAGCGCTGGCAGGGGCTGGGTACGAGCAGTACTTC. Amino acid sequence: CASSLALAGAGYEQYF.

The DNA for the CDR3 is TGTGCCAGCAGCTTCGGCTCAGCGCGGGCCTTCCAAGAGACCCAGTACTTC. This codes for CASSFGSARAFQETQYF. V gene TRBV5-4 combines with J gene TRBJ2-5, with a possible D match to TRBD2 (5 bases). The V end lost 2 bases, the J end lost 1 base, and 18 bases lay between the germline ends. This CDR3 is built from 17 residues. CDR1 is SGHNT, CDR2 YYREEE, per germline (reference sequence).

V gene TRBV28 combines with J gene TRBJ2-1; either TRBD1 or TRBD2 may fit D (6 bases each). CDR3 length equals 14 residues. Germline values: CDR1 MDHEN, CDR2 SYDVKM. The V gene lost 10 bases and the J gene lost 4 bases, with 17 bases spanning the gap. The CDR3 is CATTGGGRYNEQFF. As DNA, the CDR3 is TGTGCCACCACCGGAGGGGGGCGATACAATGAGCAGTTCTTC.

This chain links TRBV7-2 with TRBJ1-4; D unresolved. The CDR3 sequence is 13 residues long. V dropped 5 bases and J dropped 5 bases, with 9 bases sitting between them. Germline assignment: CDR1 SGHTA and CDR2 FQGNSA. As DNA, the CDR3 is TGTGCCAGCAGCCCCTTGACGAATGAAAAACTGTTTTTT. Translation: CASSPLTNEKLFF.

V usage is TRBV5-4 and J usage is TRBJ2-2; TRBD2 aligns across 7 bases. CDR3 length: 16 amino acids. V lost 4 bases and J lost 5; bases outside the gene matches: 11. From germline, CDR1 is SGHNT and CDR2 YYREEE (reference sequence). CDR3 DNA sequence: TGTGCCAGCAGCGCCTTAAGCGGGGTGGGAACCGGGGAGCTGTTTTTT. Encoded protein: CASSALSGVGTGELFF.